The 26 T cell receptor beta chains in this list originate from one sample, sequenced in a study of glioma-infiltrating T cells after dendritic cell vaccination. Only in-frame clones appear in the TCRdb table, and some are missing; sequencing was by immunoSEQ multiplex PCR. The sample includes tens of thousands of clones, around 86% seen only once; the top ten take 5.5% to 8%. Indicated time point: after dendritic cell vaccination, including at tumor progression/relapse. This specimen consisted of blood, obtained after dendritic cell vaccination. These receptors originate from a human donor with glioblastoma.

The CDR3 is CASNKQGSGNTIYF. DNA of the CDR3: TGTGCCAGCAACAAACAGGGATCTGGAAACACCATATATTTT. V usage is TRBV5-4 and J usage is TRBJ1-3; the D gene is possibly TRBD1 (6 bases). Germline CDR1 is SGHNT and CDR2 is YYREEE (reference sequence). Trimming removed 6 bases at V and 1 base at J, with 11 bases between. The CDR3 has 14 amino acids.

The chain employs TRBV6-5 and TRBJ1-2; 7 bases agree with TRBD1. V trimming: 7 bases; J trimming: 0 bases; junction bases outside the gene matches: 5. The length of the CDR3 is 14 residues. Germline CDR1 MNHEY, CDR2 SVGAGI. CDR3 loop: CASTQGESNYGYTF. The CDR3 bases are TGTGCCAGCACCCAGGGGGAGTCTAACTATGGCTACACCTTC.

The chain combines TRBV6-1 with TRBJ1-3; D is unresolved. CDR1 MNHNS and CDR2 SASEGT come from the germline V gene. The CDR3 totals 14 residues. V was cut by 0 bases and J by 0 bases, with 3 bases left in between. DNA for the CDR3: TGTGCCAGCAGTGAAGCCGGCTCTGGAAACACCATATATTTT. Protein: CASSEAGSGNTIYF.

The chain employs TRBV13 and TRBJ2-5, with 15 bases aligning to TRBD2. Germline V gene lookup returns CDR1 PRHDT and CDR2 FYEKMQ (reference sequence). Trimming at V came to 5 bases and at J to 5 bases, leaving 9 bases not matched to a gene. This CDR3 contains 17 residues. CDR3: CASSDTRTSGGEETQYF. CDR3 in DNA: TGTGCCAGCAGCGATACCCGGACTAGCGGGGGGGAGGAGACCCAGTACTTC.

This chain uses TRBV4-2 with TRBJ1-2; D perhaps matches TRBD1 (5 bases). Trimming stripped 4 bases from V and 4 bases from J, with 10 bases between. Germline CDR1 and CDR2: LGHNA and YNFKEQ. The CDR3 has 13 amino acids. The CDR3 sequence is CASSPQGSYGYTF. CDR3 coding DNA: TGTGCCAGCAGCCCCCAGGGTAGCTATGGCTACACCTTC.

The chain recombines TRBV28 with TRBJ1-5, with D perhaps TRBD1 (5 bases). V was trimmed by 1 base and J by 7 bases, leaving 14 bases between them. This CDR3 is built from 15 residues. Germline CDR1 MDHEN, CDR2 SYDVKM. The CDR3 DNA follows: TGTGCCAGCAGTTTATTTGACAGAAGGATCCAGCCCCAGCATTTT. Its protein product is CASSLFDRRIQPQHF.

The chain is built from TRBV18 and TRBJ2-2; D possibly corresponds to TRBD1 (6 bases). The CDR3 spans 15 residues. V lost 6 bases and J lost 3, with 14 bases in between. Germline lookup yields CDR1 KGHSH and CDR2 LQKENI. The CDR3 DNA is TGTGCCAGCTCGCCCCACAGGGAACACACCGGGGAGCTGTTTTTT. Translating it yields CASSPHREHTGELFF.

This clone was seen once. The rearrangement links TRBV4-3 to TRBJ2-3; 9 bases are a match to TRBD2. After removal of 1 base from V and 0 bases from J, the junction contained 5 bases not matched to a gene. CDR1 and CDR2 from the germline V gene are LGHNA and YSLEER. This CDR3 contains 17 residues. CDR3 in amino acids: CASSQGLAEESTDTQYF. CDR3 coding DNA: TGCGCCAGCAGCCAAGGACTAGCGGAAGAGAGCACAGATACGCAGTATTTT.

The V gene is TRBV6-1, the J gene TRBJ1-3, with unresolved D. This CDR3 spans 17 amino acids. Trimming removed 2 bases at V and 4 bases at J, with 18 bases between. CDR1 is MNHNS, CDR2 SASEGT, per germline. The CDR3 protein is CASSELAGSQTGNTIYF. The CDR3 nucleotides read TGTGCCAGCAGTGAACTAGCCGGGTCCCAAACAGGAAACACCATATATTTT.

This chain joins TRBV14 and TRBJ2-7; 7 nucleotides match TRBD2. Per the germline V gene, CDR1 is SGHDN and CDR2 is FVKESK. This CDR3 comprises 12 residues. V shed 8 bases and J 7 bases; nucleotides not matched to a gene: 8. The CDR3 DNA is TGTGCCAGCGGTTGGGGGGGTTTGGAGCAGTACTTC. Amino acid sequence: CASGWGGLEQYF. The full variable domain, in which reference TRBV14 and TRBJ2-7 provide the parts outside the CDR3, is EAGVTQFPSHSVIEKGQTVTLRCDPISGHDNLYWYRRVMGKEIKFLLHFVKESKQDESGMPNNRFLAERTGGTYSTLKVQPAELEDSGVYFCASGWGGLEQYFGPGTRLTVT.

The chain carries TRBV6-1 and TRBJ1-5, with 7 nucleotides matching TRBD1. CDR3 size: 16 residues. Unmatched junction bases numbered 10, after V lost 2 bases and J lost 6 bases. The germline V gene has CDR1 MNHNS and CDR2 SASEGT. The CDR3 protein is CASSEKPGGGSQPQHF. The CDR3 nucleotides are TGTGCCAGCAGTGAAAAACCGGGAGGGGGCAGTCAGCCCCAGCATTTT.

This clone showed up just a few times. The V gene is TRBV11-3, the J gene TRBJ2-2, with TRBD2 as a possible D gene (5 bases). Germline CDR1 SGHNT, CDR2 YENEEA. V was pared by 0 bases and J by 2 bases, with 16 bases between. The CDR3 runs 18 residues. The CDR3 coding sequence is TGTGCCAGCAGCTTAGATCGGTTCGGGGAAGCAAACACCGGGGAGCTGTTTTTT. Translated, it gives CASSLDRFGEANTGELFF.

V usage is TRBV9 and J usage is TRBJ1-1; no clear D. This CDR3 region has 13 residues. Germline CDR1 is SGDLS and CDR2 is YYNGEE. The V gene lost 0 bases and the J gene lost 8 bases, with 11 bases spanning the gap. For the CDR3, the DNA is TGTGCCAGCAGCGTAGACGGGTACCGGGAAGCTTTCTTT. Protein sequence: CASSVDGYREAFF.

The chain uses TRBV7-2 and TRBJ1-2; perhaps TRBD1 as D (5 bases). The V gene lost 5 bases and the J gene lost 0 bases, with 10 bases spanning the gap. This CDR3 has 14 residues. Germline V CDR1 and CDR2: SGHTA, FQGNSA. The CDR3: CASSPREANYGYTF. The CDR3 nucleotides are TGTGCCAGCAGCCCCAGGGAAGCTAACTATGGCTACACCTTC. Looking up the rest from reference TRBV7-2 and TRBJ1-2 gives the full variable domain: GAGVSQSPSNKVTEKGKDVELRCDPISGHTALYWYRQSLGQGLEFLIYFQGNSAPDKSGLPSDRFSAERTGGSVSTLTIQRTQQEDSAVYLCASSPREANYGYTFGSGTRLTVV.

V usage is TRBV11-2 and J usage is TRBJ1-4; 8 bases line up with TRBD1. The V gene end was trimmed by 5 bases and the J gene end by 7 bases; junction bases not matched to a gene: 6. The CDR3 consists of 14 residues. Germline CDR1 is SGHAT and CDR2 is FQNNGV. The CDR3 region is CASSPDRGVEKLFF. The CDR3 coding sequence is TGTGCCAGCAGCCCCGACAGGGGAGTTGAAAAACTGTTTTTT.

The count of this clone is one. The J gene is TRBJ2-7, the V gene TRBV6-1, with 10 nucleotides matching TRBD1. The ends lost 4 bases at V and 2 bases at J; junction bases unmatched: 5. Germline CDR1 is MNHNS and CDR2 is SASEGT. The CDR3 is 15 residues long. The CDR3 reads CASSVTGGKTYEQYF. CDR3 DNA: TGTGCCAGCAGTGTGACAGGGGGCAAGACCTACGAGCAGTACTTC.

J is TRBJ1-5 and V is TRBV18; D is ambiguous. There are 13 residues in the CDR3. The V and J ends lost 3 bases and 3 bases respectively, with 6 bases between them. CDR1 is KGHSH and CDR2 is LQKENI in the germline V gene. The CDR3 is CASSPHPNQPQHF. CDR3 coding DNA: TGTGCCAGCTCACCTCATCCCAATCAGCCCCAGCATTTT.

The V and J genes are TRBV6-1 and TRBJ1-5, with D uncertain. This CDR3 has 14 residues. Germline-derived CDR1 and CDR2 are MNHNS and SASEGT. Trimming pared 6 bases from V and 3 bases from J, leaving 12 bases between. The CDR3 here is CASREQDFNQPQHF. CDR3 DNA: TGTGCCAGCAGGGAACAAGACTTCAATCAGCCCCAGCATTTT.

The chain joins TRBV20-1 to TRBJ1-2, with D possibly being TRBD1 (6 bases). V was trimmed by 6 bases and J by 8 bases, leaving 13 bases between them. The CDR3 extends over 11 amino acids. CDR1 is DFQATT and CDR2 is SNEGSKA in the germline V gene (reference sequence). The CDR3 DNA follows: TGCAGTGCAAACAGGGTCGACGGCTACACCTTC. Its translation: CSANRVDGYTF.

The rearrangement joins TRBV4-2 to TRBJ1-2; D might be TRBD1 (6 bases). In germline, CDR1 is LGHNA, CDR2 YNFKEQ. This CDR3 is 13 amino acids long. Trimming cost V 4 bases and J 8 bases, with 14 bases left between them. CDR3 coding DNA: TGTGCCAGCAGCCCGGGGGGGCGGGAGGGCTACACCTTC. It encodes CASSPGGREGYTF.

The chain joins TRBV19 to TRBJ2-1; D may be TRBD2 (7 bases). This CDR3 contains 14 residues. Germline V gives CDR1 LNHDA, CDR2 SQIVND (reference sequence). The V and J ends lost 3 bases and 7 bases respectively, with 13 bases between them. In DNA form, the CDR3 reads TGTGCCAGTAGTATCTACGAGGGGGGGAATGAGCAGTTCTTC. Translation gives CASSIYEGGNEQFF.

This clone was seen only once. The chain joins TRBV6-5 to TRBJ1-1; maybe TRBD1 (6 bases). The V gene's germline CDR1 is MNHEY and CDR2 SVGAGI. V was pared by 6 bases and J by 11 bases, with 22 bases between. The CDR3 has 14 residues. The CDR3 region is CASSPKTGLPRAFF. CDR3 sequence (DNA): TGTGCCAGCAGCCCAAAAACAGGGCTCCCGCGGGCTTTCTTT.

The chain combines TRBV18 with TRBJ2-1; D gene uncertain. This CDR3 contains 14 residues. V gave up 4 bases and J gave up 5 bases, with 12 bases separating them. Germline-derived CDR1 and CDR2 are KGHSH and LQKENI. The CDR3: CASSRLATNNEQFF. CDR3 DNA: TGTGCCAGCTCACGACTCGCCACTAACAATGAGCAGTTCTTC.

The chain joins TRBV9 to TRBJ1-4; no clear D. This CDR3 spans 13 amino acids. The V gene lost 4 bases and the J gene lost 8 bases, with 12 bases spanning the gap. Germline V gene data show CDR1 as SGDLS and CDR2 as YYNGEE. Here the CDR3 DNA reads TGTGCCAGCAGCACTGCAGGAGGCGAAAAACTGTTTTTT. It yields the protein CASSTAGGEKLFF. Together with reference TRBV9 and TRBJ1-4, the CDR3 gives the full variable domain: DSGVTQTPKHLITATGQRVTLRCSPRSGDLSVYWYQQSLDQGLQFLIQYYNGEERAKGNILERFSAQQFPDLHSELNLSSLELGDSALYFCASSTAGGEKLFFGSGTQLSVL.

This clone was observed a few times. This chain uses TRBV4-1 with TRBJ1-4; 9 bases align to TRBD1. Germline trimming cut 3 bases from V and 12 bases from J; bases unmatched to any gene: 2. This CDR3 has 12 residues. Per germline, CDR1 MGHRA and CDR2 YSYEKL. CDR3 nucleotides: TGCGCCAGCAGCCACGACAGGGGGGAACTGTTTTTT. Protein product: CASSHDRGELFF.

This chain links TRBV30 with TRBJ1-3, with D uncertain. The CDR3 is 14 amino acids. CDR1 is GTSNPN, CDR2 SVGIG, per germline (reference sequence). Trimming took 0 bases from V and 0 from J, leaving 6 bases between them. The CDR3 nucleotides are TGTGCCTGGAGTGTATCGTTCTCTGGAAACACCATATATTTT. It codes for CAWSVSFSGNTIYF.